This TCR gamma chain comes out of a study of Vδ1+ human thymocytes. Regarding the study as a whole: Donors shared many TRG clonotypes but few TRD clonotypes. About 20% of thymic delta-chain sequences were Vdelta2, with few Vdelta3, unlike blood Vdelta1+ controls. Thymic TRG and TRD repertoires appeared highly polyclonal, with Gaussian CDR3 length distributions.

As concerns this clone: As yet, its antigen is unknown.

The template was reverse-transcribed extracted RNA. CDR3 amplicons came from multiplex PCR with pooled V-gene forward and constant-region reverse primers. TCRdb re-called the multiplex PCR reads using CATT. The sample has about 23,000 gamma-chain clones; roughly an eighth are singletons. The CDR3 is 13 amino acids. CDR1 and CDR2 (germline): GITISATS, ISYDGTV (reference sequence). Trimming removed 3 bases from V and 3 bases from J; junction bases left unmatched: 5. Thymocytes were sorted as CD3+ TCRVdelta1+ TCRVdelta2- after alphabeta T cell depletion. Sorted Vdelta1+ thymocytes were roughly 96% to 99.6% pure.

The sample comprised Vdelta1+ gamma-delta thymocytes from the thymus. The subset: FACS-sorted CD3+ TCRalphabeta- TCRVdelta1+ TCRVdelta2- thymocytes. This clonotype was sampled from a child under two years old who had congenital heart surgery. The V and J genes are TRGV9 and TRGJ1 or TRGJ2. The CDR3 DNA is TGTGCCTTGTGGGAGCAGGGTTATTATAAGAAACTCTTT. It codes for CALWEQGYYKKLF.